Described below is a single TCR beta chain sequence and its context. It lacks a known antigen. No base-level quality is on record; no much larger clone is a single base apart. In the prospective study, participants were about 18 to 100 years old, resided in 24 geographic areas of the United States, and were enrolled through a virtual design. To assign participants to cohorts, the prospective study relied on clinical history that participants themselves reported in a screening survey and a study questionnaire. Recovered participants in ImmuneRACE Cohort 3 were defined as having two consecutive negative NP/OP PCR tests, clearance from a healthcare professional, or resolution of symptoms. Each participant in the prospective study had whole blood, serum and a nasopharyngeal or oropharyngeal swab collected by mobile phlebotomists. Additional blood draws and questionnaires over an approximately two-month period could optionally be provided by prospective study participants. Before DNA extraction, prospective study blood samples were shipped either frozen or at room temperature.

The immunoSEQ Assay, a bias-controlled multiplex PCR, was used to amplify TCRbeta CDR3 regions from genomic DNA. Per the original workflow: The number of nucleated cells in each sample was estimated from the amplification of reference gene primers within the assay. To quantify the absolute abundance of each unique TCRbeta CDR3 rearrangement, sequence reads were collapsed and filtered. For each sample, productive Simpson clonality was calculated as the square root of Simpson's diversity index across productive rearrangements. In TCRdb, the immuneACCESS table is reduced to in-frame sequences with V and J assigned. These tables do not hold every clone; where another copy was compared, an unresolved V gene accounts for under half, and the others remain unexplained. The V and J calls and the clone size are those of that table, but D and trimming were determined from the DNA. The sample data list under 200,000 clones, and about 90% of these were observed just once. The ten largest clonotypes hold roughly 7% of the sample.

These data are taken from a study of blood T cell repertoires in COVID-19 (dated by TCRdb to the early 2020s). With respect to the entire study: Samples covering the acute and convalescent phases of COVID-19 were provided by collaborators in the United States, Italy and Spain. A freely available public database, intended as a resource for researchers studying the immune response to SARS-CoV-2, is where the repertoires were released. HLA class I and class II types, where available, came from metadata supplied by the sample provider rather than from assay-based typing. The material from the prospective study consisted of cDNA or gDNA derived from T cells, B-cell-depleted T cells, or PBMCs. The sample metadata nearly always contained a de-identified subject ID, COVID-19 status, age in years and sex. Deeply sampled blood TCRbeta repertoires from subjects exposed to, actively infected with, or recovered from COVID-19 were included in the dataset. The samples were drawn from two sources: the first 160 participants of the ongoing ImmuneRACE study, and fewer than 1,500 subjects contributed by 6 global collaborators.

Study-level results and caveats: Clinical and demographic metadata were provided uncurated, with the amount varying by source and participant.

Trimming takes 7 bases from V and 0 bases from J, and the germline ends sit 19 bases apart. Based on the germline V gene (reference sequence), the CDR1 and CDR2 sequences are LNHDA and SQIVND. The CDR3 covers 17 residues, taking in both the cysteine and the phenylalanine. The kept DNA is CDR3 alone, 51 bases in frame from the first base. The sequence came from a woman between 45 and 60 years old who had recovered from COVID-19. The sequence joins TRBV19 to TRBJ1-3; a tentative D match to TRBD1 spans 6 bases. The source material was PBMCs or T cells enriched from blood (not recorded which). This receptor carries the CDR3 CASTIGRGSFSGNTIYF. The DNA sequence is TGTGCCAGTACCATCGGTAGGGGGAGTTTCTCTGGAAACACCATATATTTT.